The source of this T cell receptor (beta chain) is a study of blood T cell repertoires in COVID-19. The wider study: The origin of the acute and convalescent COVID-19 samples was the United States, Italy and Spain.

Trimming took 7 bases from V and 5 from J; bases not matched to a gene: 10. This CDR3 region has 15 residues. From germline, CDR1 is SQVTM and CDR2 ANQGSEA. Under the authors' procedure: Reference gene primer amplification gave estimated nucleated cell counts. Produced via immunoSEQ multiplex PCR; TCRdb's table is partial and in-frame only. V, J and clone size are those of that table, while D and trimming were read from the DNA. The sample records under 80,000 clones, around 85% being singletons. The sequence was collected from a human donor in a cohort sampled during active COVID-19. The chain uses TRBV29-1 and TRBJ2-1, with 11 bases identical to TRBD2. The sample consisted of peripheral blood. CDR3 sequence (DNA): TGCAGCGCCCTTGGGACTAGCGGAGCCCACAATGAGCAGTTCTTC. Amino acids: CSALGTSGAHNEQFF.